The rows below give T cell receptor beta chains drawn from one sample of a study of blood T cell repertoires in COVID-19. The data were produced by immunoSEQ multiplex PCR, yet TCRdb's version contains in-frame clones alone and is incomplete. The sample contains 350,000 to 450,000 clones, roughly 91% of which appear only once. The material sequenced was PBMCs or T cells enriched from blood (not recorded which). The receptors here all came from a woman in her twenties or thirties who had recovered from COVID-19. CDR3s include the opening cysteine and the closing phenylalanine or tryptophan. The D gene is left open where the match is weak.

J: TRBJ1-6
D: NA
V: TRBV19
CDR3: CASKSGGGSPLHF
DNA: TGTGCCAGTAAGTCGGGGGGTGGCTCACCCCTCCACTTT

J: TRBJ1-6
D: NA
V: TRBV3-1/TRBV3-2
CDR3: CASSQGQGAPNSPLHF
DNA: TGTGCCAGCAGCCAAGGTCAAGGGGCCCCAAATTCACCCCTCCACTTT

J: TRBJ1-6
D: NA
V: TRBV19
CDR3: CASSINGESPLHF
DNA: TGTGCCAGTAGTATAAACGGGGAGTCACCCCTCCACTTT

J: TRBJ2-7
D: TRBD1
V: TRBV5-6
CDR3: CASSLSQGFGEQYF
DNA: TGTGCCAGCAGCTTATCACAGGGGTTCGGCGAGCAGTACTTC

J: TRBJ1-2
D: NA
V: TRBV5-4
CDR3: CASSLGQPLYGYTF
DNA: TGTGCCAGCAGCTTAGGACAGCCGCTTTATGGCTACACCTTC

J: TRBJ1-6
D: NA
V: TRBV18
CDR3: CASSRSSYNSPLHF
DNA: TGTGCCAGCTCCCGTAGCTCCTATAATTCACCCCTCCACTTT

J: TRBJ2-7
D: TRBD1
V: TRBV7-2
CDR3: CASSLDSGTAYEQYF
DNA: TGTGCCAGCAGCTTAGATTCGGGGACAGCCTACGAGCAGTACTTC

J: TRBJ1-4
D: NA
V: TRBV5-1
CDR3: CASSETGTNEKLFF
DNA: TGCGCCAGCAGCGAGACAGGTACTAATGAAAAACTGTTTTTT

J: TRBJ1-3
D: NA
V: TRBV9
CDR3: CASSVGGPGPSGNTIYF
DNA: TGTGCCAGCAGCGTCGGGGGTCCGGGTCCATCTGGAAACACCATATATTTT

J: TRBJ2-3
D: TRBD2
V: TRBV24-1
CDR3: CATSEGTSGSGSTDTQYF
DNA: TGTGCCACCAGTGAGGGGACTAGCGGGAGTGGTTCGACAGATACGCAGTATTTT

J: TRBJ1-6
D: TRBD1
V: TRBV28
CDR3: CASRAGTGGVPATSPLHF
DNA: TGTGCCAGCAGGGCCGGGACAGGGGGCGTCCCGGCAACTTCACCCCTCCACTTT

J: TRBJ2-6
D: TRBD2
V: TRBV4-2
CDR3: CASSPTGLAGGLSGANVLTF
DNA: TGTGCCAGCAGCCCGACGGGACTAGCGGGGGGGTTGTCTGGGGCCAACGTCCTGACTTTC

J: TRBJ2-7
D: NA
V: TRBV21-1
CDR3: CASSNKGDTCEQYF
DNA: TGTGCCAGCAGCAATAAGGGGGACACGTGCGAGCAGTACTTC

J: TRBJ2-2
D: NA
V: TRBV5-1
CDR3: CASDLGSAEMTGELFF
DNA: TGCGCCAGCGACTTAGGATCTGCGGAGATGACCGGGGAGCTGTTTTTT

J: TRBJ2-2
D: NA
V: TRBV11-1
CDR3: CASGVRDFAGELFF
DNA: TGTGCCAGCGGGGTTCGGGATTTTGCCGGGGAGCTGTTTTTT

J: TRBJ2-7
D: TRBD2
V: TRBV11-2
CDR3: CASSLDLGLVISYEQYF
DNA: TGTGCCAGCAGCTTAGATCTGGGACTAGTAATCTCCTACGAGCAGTACTTC

J: TRBJ1-5
D: NA
V: TRBV10-3
CDR3: CAISESPDRHSNQPQHF
DNA: TGTGCCATCAGTGAGTCCCCGGACAGACATAGCAATCAGCCCCAGCATTTT